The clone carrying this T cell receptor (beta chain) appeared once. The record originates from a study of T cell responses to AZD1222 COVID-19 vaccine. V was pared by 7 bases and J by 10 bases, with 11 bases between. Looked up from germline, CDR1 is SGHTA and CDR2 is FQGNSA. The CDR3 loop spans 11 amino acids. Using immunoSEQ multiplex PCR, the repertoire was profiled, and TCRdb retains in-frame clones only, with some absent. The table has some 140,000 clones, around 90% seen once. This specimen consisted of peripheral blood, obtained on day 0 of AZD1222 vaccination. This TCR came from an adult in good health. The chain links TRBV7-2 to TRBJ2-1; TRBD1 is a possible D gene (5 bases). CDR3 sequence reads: CASTFRGEQFF. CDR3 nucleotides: TGTGCCAGCACCTTTAGGGGAGAGCAGTTCTTC.